Listed here are 3 T cell receptor beta chains from one sample, sequenced in a study of cytomegalovirus exposure and HLA in healthy donors (dated by TCRdb to about 2017). Library preparation was by the immunoSEQ multiplex PCR assay. For the multiplex PCR, a mixture combining 60 forward primers for TCR Vbeta segments and 13 reverse primers for TCR Jbeta segments was used. TCRdb took over this immuneACCESS table, retaining in-frame rearrangements with V and J assigned. Such tables are incomplete; in checked studies, under half of the missing clones stem from an unresolved V gene, and the remainder is unexplained. For this sample there are approximately 130,000 clones; approximately 61% appear just once. Under 2.5% of the sample comes from the top ten. The sample comprised PBMCs. These receptors all stem from a woman between 40 and 55 years old in good health and CMV-seronegative.

There are a few counts of this clone. The V and J genes are TRBV6-1 and TRBJ2-7; D not resolved. Germline V gives CDR1 MNHNS, CDR2 SASEGT. The CDR3 is 11 amino acids. V lost 6 bases and J lost 2, with 5 bases in between. CDR3 nucleotide sequence: TGTGCCAGCAGCTTCGCCTACGAGCAGTACTTC. It translates to CASSFAYEQYF.

The V and J genes are TRBV5-1 and TRBJ2-2, with 9 bases fitting TRBD2. The junction had 4 bases not matched to a gene; V was cut back by 2 bases and J by 2 bases. This CDR3 is built from 16 residues. Germline-derived CDR1 and CDR2 are SGHRS and YFSETQ. CDR3 coding DNA: TGCGCCAGCAGCTTTCTAGCGGGGCATAACACCGGGGAGCTGTTTTTT. Its translation is CASSFLAGHNTGELFF. Full variable domain (missing parts from reference TRBV5-1 and TRBJ2-2): KAGVTQTPRYLIKTRGQQVTLSCSPISGHRSVSWYQQTPGQGLQFLFEYFSETQRNKGNFPGRFSGRQFSNSRSEMNVSTLELGDSALYLCASSFLAGHNTGELFFGEGSRLTVL.

This rearrangement joins TRBV27 to TRBJ1-1; D not resolved. Germline V gene data show CDR1 as MNHEY and CDR2 as SMNVEV (reference sequence). This CDR3 has 15 residues. V was cut by 3 bases and J by 2 bases, with 13 bases left in between. The CDR3 is CASSFGEGGNTEAFF. DNA for the CDR3: TGTGCCAGCAGTTTTGGGGAGGGTGGCAACACTGAAGCTTTCTTT.